The next 9 T cell receptor beta chains were all read from a single sample in a study of blood T cells in healthy people across ages. Primed by a sample-barcoded 5' primer and a J-beta primer mix, a second PCR proceeded for about 7 to 11 cycles. TCRdb re-called the 5' RACE reads through MiXCR, storing one row per CDR3 protein. The repertoire includes roughly 930,000 distinct CDR3 sequences, roughly 50% of them detected once, and about an eighth sits in the top ten. Sequences were obtained from blood. The receptors come from a man aged 25-40 years in good health.

This clonotype turned up a few times. The V call is TRBV7-9, the J call TRBJ1-2, with TRBD1 matching over 8 bases. CDR1 and CDR2 (germline): SEHNR, FQNEAQ (reference sequence). J gave up 1 base and V 4 bases, and 11 bases lay outside the gene matches. The CDR3 length is 17 residues. Here the CDR3 DNA reads TGTGCCAGCAGCTCCGGACAGGGAAGTTCTTTTAACTATGGCTACACCTTC. Translated, it gives CASSSGQGSSFNYGYTF.

The chain is built from TRBV9 and TRBJ2-7; the D is unclear. Looked up from germline, CDR1 is SGDLS and CDR2 is YYNGEE. The CDR3 covers 14 residues. Trimming removed 2 bases from V and 0 bases from J, with 9 bases in between. Here the CDR3 DNA reads TGTGCCAGCAGCGTGAGCTGGTCCTCCTACGAGCAGTACTTC. Translated: CASSVSWSSYEQYF.

The rearrangement links TRBV6-1 to TRBJ1-4; 12 bases align to TRBD1. The CDR3 contains 15 residues. Germline CDR1 and CDR2: MNHNS and SASEGT. Losses at the gene ends were 6 bases for V and 8 bases for J; bases not matched to a gene: 7. The CDR3 bases are TGTGCCAGCAGGATACCGGGACAGGGGGCGGAAAAACTGTTTTTT. Translating gives CASRIPGQGAEKLFF.

The chain couples TRBV10-3 to TRBJ2-7, with TRBD1 matching 8 bases. Per germline, CDR1 ENHRY and CDR2 SYGVKD. This CDR3 is built from 14 residues. V lost 7 bases and J lost 3; bases outside the gene matches: 8. The DNA of the CDR3 is TGTGCCATCAAAAATCAGGGGGCATTCTACGAGCAGTACTTC. Encoded protein: CAIKNQGAFYEQYF.

The chain is built from TRBV3-1 and TRBJ2-4, with 9 nucleotides matching TRBD2. CDR1 and CDR2 from the germline V gene are LGHDT and YNNKEL (reference sequence). V shed 2 bases and J 13 bases; nucleotides not matched to a gene: 18. This CDR3 comprises 17 residues. Here the CDR3 reads CASSQLSGGSSYNEQYF. CDR3 bases: TGTGCCAGCAGCCAACTTAGCGGGGGCAGCTCCTACAATGAGCAGTACTTC. Looking up the rest from reference TRBV3-1 and TRBJ2-4 gives the full variable domain: DTAVSQTPKYLVTQMGNDKSIKCEQNLGHDTMYWYKQDSKKFLKIMFSYNNKELIINETVPNRFSPKSPDKAHLNLHINSLELGDSAVYFCASSQLSGGSSYNEQYFGAGTRLSVL.

CDR3 protein: CASSRRVPYEQYF. DNA of the CDR3: TGTGCCAGCAGTCGGCGGGTCCCCTACGAGCAGTACTTC. The genes are TRBV27 and TRBJ2-5; maybe TRBD2 (5 bases). The J call may be mistaken, given a closer DNA end match to TRBJ2-7. CDR3 length: 13 residues. Germline-derived CDR1 and CDR2 are MNHEY and SMNVEV (reference sequence).

The rearrangement uses TRBV6-2 or TRBV6-3 and TRBJ2-1; D is ambiguous. The CDR3 contains 15 residues. V was shortened by 6 bases and J by 4 bases, with 16 bases between the two germline ends. Germline V gene data show CDR1 as MNHEY and CDR2 as SVGEGT. The CDR3 spells CASSLRRRSYNEQFF. CDR3 nucleotide sequence: TGTGCCAGCAGCCTACGACGGAGAAGTTACAATGAGCAGTTCTTC.

This chain connects TRBV27 to TRBJ2-7, with a possible D match to TRBD1 (6 bases). The CDR3 sequence is 16 residues long. Germline values: CDR1 MNHEY, CDR2 SMNVEV (reference sequence). The ends were cut back, 0 bases at V and 3 bases at J, with 15 bases in the middle. The CDR3 loop is CASSLSIGQIIYEQYF. The CDR3 DNA is TGTGCCAGCAGTTTATCGATAGGACAGATAATCTACGAGCAGTACTTC.

V is TRBV6-2 or TRBV6-3 and J is TRBJ2-1, with TRBD2 matching 10 bases. In germline, CDR1 is MNHEY, CDR2 SVGEGT. The CDR3 contains 15 residues. The V and J ends lost 8 bases and 4 bases, in that order; junction bases with no gene match: 8. CDR3 in DNA: TGTGCCAGCTGGGTAGCGGGGGGTTATTACAATGAGCAGTTCTTC. Translation: CASWVAGGYYNEQFF.